A single sample gave rise to the 31 T cell receptor beta chains below, sequenced in a study of shared clonotypes between healthy human individuals. Profiling relied on immunoSEQ multiplex PCR, and the TCRdb table lists in-frame clones only, not all of them. The sample shows around 1,900,000 clones, just under 95% of them seen only once. Cells designated naive CD8 were CD45RO-negative and were positively selected for CCR7, with terminally differentiated effector memory CD45RA+ cells excluded. What was sequenced was naive CD8+ T cells from PBMCs. The receptors come from a young man in good health. Some clones in this sample may be carry-over from other donors' samples.

This chain links TRBV2 with TRBJ1-2, with no clear D. Germline loops: CDR1 SNHLY, CDR2 FYNNEI. V lost 9 bases, J lost 0 bases, and 11 bases lay in between. CDR3 length: 13 residues. The DNA for the CDR3 is TGTGCCAGAGAGGACGGAGCTAACTATGGCTACACCTTC. Its translation is CAREDGANYGYTF. Using reference TRBV2 and TRBJ1-2 for the parts outside the CDR3, the full variable domain is EPEVTQTPSHQVTQMGQEVILRCVPISNHLYFYWYRQILGQKVEFLVSFYNNEISEKSEIFDDQFSVERPDGSNFTLKIRSTKLEDSAMYFCAREDGANYGYTFGSGTRLTVV.

The rearrangement joins TRBV27 to TRBJ1-2; the match to TRBD1 covers 8 bases. CDR1 and CDR2 (germline): MNHEY, SMNVEV (reference sequence). V trimming: 5 bases; J trimming: 4 bases; junction bases outside the gene matches: 9. The CDR3 contains 15 residues. CDR3 nucleotide sequence: TGTGCCAGCAGTCGTACAGGGGGTTGGGGCTATGGCTACACCTTC. This codes for CASSRTGGWGYGYTF.

This clone showed up just a few times. This rearrangement joins TRBV2 to TRBJ1-1; the D gene is possibly TRBD1 (5 bases). CDR3 length: 14 residues. The germline V gene has CDR1 SNHLY and CDR2 FYNNEI. V lost 4 bases and J lost 2, with 11 bases in between. The CDR3 DNA reads TGTGCCAGCAGTGCCGGTAGGGACAACACTGAAGCTTTCTTT. As protein: CASSAGRDNTEAFF.

This chain links TRBV10-3 with TRBJ2-1; weak D call: TRBD1 (6 bases). CDR1 is ENHRY, CDR2 SYGVKD, per germline. V lost 4 bases and J 5 bases, leaving 15 bases between the germline ends. There are 15 residues in the CDR3. Here the CDR3 DNA reads TGTGCCATCAGTGGCCCAGGGACACCGCACAATGAGCAGTTCTTC. Residues: CAISGPGTPHNEQFF.

The count of this clone is one. The sample carries other DNA sequences with the same CDR3. The chain carries TRBV9 and TRBJ2-7; D is perhaps TRBD2 (6 bases). V was cut by 0 bases and J by 3 bases, with 13 bases left in between. Germline lookup yields CDR1 SGDLS and CDR2 YYNGEE. This CDR3 is 15 amino acids long. The CDR3 region has the DNA TGTGCCAGCAGCGTAGATGCGGGGTCGAGCTACGAGCAGTACTTC. Protein product: CASSVDAGSSYEQYF.

The chain has TRBV14 and TRBJ2-7; D remains unclear. In germline, CDR1 is SGHDN, CDR2 FVKESK. Trimming pared 1 base from V and 2 bases from J, leaving 18 bases between. The CDR3 extends over 17 amino acids. This chain's CDR3 is CASSQVSRVRAAYEQYF. The CDR3 bases are TGTGCCAGCAGCCAAGTTTCCCGTGTCAGAGCAGCCTACGAGCAGTACTTC.

The rearrangement links TRBV7-9 to TRBJ2-7; TRBD1 is a possible D gene (6 bases). V was cut by 1 base and J by 3 bases, with 13 bases left in between. CDR1 SEHNR and CDR2 FQNEAQ come from the germline V gene (reference sequence). There are 15 residues in the CDR3. CDR3: CASSLVGTGIYEQYF. CDR3 DNA: TGTGCCAGCAGCTTAGTCGGAACAGGGATCTACGAGCAGTACTTC.

This clone was detected a few times. The chain carries TRBV19 and TRBJ1-5; D is possibly TRBD1 (5 bases). The CDR3 extends over 17 amino acids. In germline, CDR1 is LNHDA, CDR2 SQIVND (reference sequence). Trimming stripped 7 bases from V and 0 bases from J, with 19 bases between. This chain's CDR3 is CASNSYRDEYSNQPQHF. The CDR3 DNA follows: TGTGCCAGTAACTCATATCGGGACGAATATAGCAATCAGCCCCAGCATTTT.

The DNA of the CDR3 is TGCGCCAGCAGCCAAGATCTCCTTGGGGGGAGTCCCCTCTACGAGCAGTACTTC. Encoded protein: CASSQDLLGGSPLYEQYF. The rearrangement joins TRBV4-3 to TRBJ2-7, with D tentatively TRBD2 (6 bases). The germline gives CDR1 LGHNA, CDR2 YSLEER. Deletions cut 0 bases from V and 3 bases from J, with 21 bases between. The CDR3 runs 18 residues.

The chain links TRBV5-5 to TRBJ1-3; D is uncertain. This CDR3 contains 18 residues. CDR1 and CDR2 (germline): SGHKS, YYEKEE (reference sequence). The V and J ends lost 0 bases and 0 bases respectively, with 16 bases between them. The CDR3 sequence: CASSLEVKTTYSGNTIYF. The CDR3 nucleotides are TGTGCCAGCAGCTTGGAAGTAAAAACCACTTACTCTGGAAACACCATATATTTT.

The V and J genes are TRBV21-1 and TRBJ2-7; the table's TRBD1 call for D was not verified on the DNA. TRBV21-1 is a pseudogene. This CDR3 is 13 amino acids long. CDR3 protein: CARDLDRGYEQYF. CDR3 nucleotide sequence: TGTGCCAGAGACCTCGACAGGGGCTACGAGCAGTACTTC.

J is TRBJ2-1 and V is TRBV15; 10 bases are a match to TRBD2. Germline CDR1 and CDR2: LNHNV and YYDKDF (reference sequence). The junction had 16 bases not matched to a gene; V was cut back by 0 bases and J by 8 bases. The CDR3 extends over 19 amino acids. CDR3 region: CATSRDPPKGLAVRDEQFF. As DNA, the CDR3 is TGTGCCACCAGCAGAGACCCTCCCAAAGGACTAGCGGTTAGGGATGAGCAGTTCTTC.

V is TRBV7-9 and J is TRBJ2-7; D remains unclear. Trimming removed 2 bases at V and 0 bases at J, with 8 bases between. CDR1 is SEHNR, CDR2 FQNEAQ, per germline (reference sequence). CDR3 length equals 14 residues. The CDR3, as DNA: TGTGCCAGCAGCTTACCCAGGAACTCCTACGAGCAGTACTTC. Its protein is CASSLPRNSYEQYF.

Notes on this clone: The same CDR3 also results from other DNA sequences found in this sample. This sequence joins TRBV7-8 and TRBJ2-7; tentatively, D is TRBD2 (5 bases). V dropped 1 base and J dropped 7 bases, with 11 bases sitting between them. Germline CDR1 reads SGHVS; CDR2 reads FQNEAQ. The CDR3 covers 13 residues. The CDR3 region has the DNA TGTGCCAGCAGCTTAGGGAGGTCTTGGGAGCAGTACTTC. Translating it yields CASSLGRSWEQYF.

This sequence joins TRBV18 and TRBJ1-4; D gene uncertain. The CDR3 has 12 residues. With 3 bases removed from V and 8 bases from J, the gap between germline ends came to 7 bases. From germline, CDR1 is KGHSH and CDR2 LQKENI. The CDR3 sequence: CASSPPREKLFF. The CDR3 DNA is TGTGCCAGCTCACCCCCGAGGGAAAAACTGTTTTTT.

This chain connects TRBV9 to TRBJ2-1; D is perhaps TRBD1 or TRBD2 (5 bases each). The CDR3 runs 15 residues. Germline V gives CDR1 SGDLS, CDR2 YYNGEE. Trimming removed 1 base at V and 8 bases at J, with 16 bases between. The CDR3 DNA is TGTGCCAGCAGCGTATTTCAGGGCCTGAGGGATGAGCAGTTCTTC. This sequence encodes CASSVFQGLRDEQFF.

This chain joins TRBV9 and TRBJ1-2, with unresolved D. Germline V gene sequence: CDR1 SGDLS, CDR2 YYNGEE. The CDR3 sequence is 15 residues long. Trimming took 0 bases from V and 0 from J, leaving 9 bases between them. CDR3 amino acids: CASSVAEQPNYGYTF. In nucleotides, the CDR3 is TGTGCCAGCAGCGTAGCAGAACAGCCTAACTATGGCTACACCTTC. Drawing the rest from reference TRBV9 and TRBJ1-2, the complete variable domain is DSGVTQTPKHLITATGQRVTLRCSPRSGDLSVYWYQQSLDQGLQFLIQYYNGEERAKGNILERFSAQQFPDLHSELNLSSLELGDSALYFCASSVAEQPNYGYTFGSGTRLTVV.

The DNA of the CDR3 is TGTGCCAGCACCCAAAAGAGGTACCAAGAGACCCAGTACTTC. Its protein product is CASTQKRYQETQYF. V gene TRBV21-1 combines with J gene TRBJ2-5; the listed D gene, TRBD2, was not tested against the DNA. TRBV21-1 corresponds to a pseudogene. CDR3 length: 14 amino acids.

The V and J genes are TRBV28 and TRBJ1-5; possibly TRBD1 for D (5 bases). The CDR3 extends over 14 amino acids. Trimming shortened V by 2 bases and J by 7 bases, and 12 bases separated the two germline ends. The V gene's germline CDR1 is MDHEN and CDR2 SYDVKM. The CDR3 loop is CASSLAGGRQPQHF. CDR3 nucleotide sequence: TGTGCCAGCAGTTTAGCGGGGGGACGGCAGCCCCAGCATTTT. The full variable domain, in which reference TRBV28 and TRBJ1-5 provide the parts outside the CDR3, is DVKVTQSSRYLVKRTGEKVFLECVQDMDHENMFWYRQDPGLGLRLIYFSYDVKMKEKGDIPEGYSVSREKKERFSLILESASTNQTSMYLCASSLAGGRQPQHFGDGTRLSIL.

This clone was recorded only once. The V gene is TRBV19, the J gene TRBJ2-7; D gene uncertain. Germline values: CDR1 LNHDA, CDR2 SQIVND (reference sequence). The CDR3 is made up of 14 amino acids. Trimming stripped 3 bases from V and 6 bases from J, with 15 bases between. The CDR3 coding sequence is TGTGCCAGTAGTATTCGAACCGGATGGGGCGAGCAGTACTTC. Its translation is CASSIRTGWGEQYF. The full variable domain, in which reference TRBV19 and TRBJ2-7 provide the parts outside the CDR3, is DGGITQSPKYLFRKEGQNVTLSCEQNLNHDAMYWYRQDPGQGLRLIYYSQIVNDFQKGDIAEGYSVSREKKESFPLTVTSAQKNPTAFYLCASSIRTGWGEQYFGPGTRLTVT.

The CDR3 DNA follows: TGTGCCAGCAGCCCCGACAGGGATGGCTACACCTTC. Residues: CASSPDRDGYTF. This sequence joins TRBV9 and TRBJ1-2; 7 bases match TRBD1. CDR1 and CDR2 from the germline V gene are SGDLS and YYNGEE. The CDR3 covers 12 residues. After removal of 4 bases from V and 6 bases from J, the junction contained 3 bases not matched to a gene.

The rearrangement uses TRBV15 and TRBJ1-5; unclear D gene. From germline, CDR1 is LNHNV and CDR2 YYDKDF (reference sequence). V gave up 1 base and J gave up 1 base, with 8 bases separating them. This CDR3 contains 15 residues. CDR3 in amino acids: CATSRALGSNQPQHF. In nucleotides, the CDR3 is TGTGCCACCAGCAGAGCTCTCGGGAGCAATCAGCCCCAGCATTTT.

The gene calls are TRBV15 and TRBJ1-5; TRBD1 matches 8 bases. This CDR3 spans 13 amino acids. From germline, CDR1 is LNHNV and CDR2 YYDKDF (reference sequence). The ends lost 5 bases at V and 8 bases at J; junction bases unmatched: 5. CDR3 in DNA: TGTGCCACCAGCGGACACAGGGGGGAGCCCCAGCATTTT. Encoded protein: CATSGHRGEPQHF.

V is TRBV28 and J is TRBJ2-1; no clear D gene. Trimming pared 5 bases from V and 4 bases from J, leaving 15 bases between. The CDR3 length is 15 residues. Germline V CDR1 and CDR2: MDHEN, SYDVKM. The DNA for the CDR3 is TGTGCCAGCAGTCCACGAATGGGCCTATACAATGAGCAGTTCTTC. Protein: CASSPRMGLYNEQFF.

The gene calls are TRBV4-3 and TRBJ2-7; D unclear. V lost 4 bases to trimming and J lost 1 base, with 14 bases between them. Germline loops: CDR1 LGHNA, CDR2 YSLEER. The CDR3 covers 15 residues. CDR3 nucleotides: TGCGCCAGCAGCCCCGGTGGGCGGAATTCCTACGAGCAGTACTTC. Its protein is CASSPGGRNSYEQYF.

The rearrangement uses TRBV28 and TRBJ1-4; tentative D call: TRBD1 (5 bases). CDR1 and CDR2 (germline): MDHEN, SYDVKM. The ends were cut back, 2 bases at V and 8 bases at J, with 18 bases in the middle. The CDR3 length is 16 residues. As DNA, the CDR3 is TGTGCCAGCAGTTTAGTTCACGGGGGAGGAGCCGAAAAACTGTTTTTT. Amino acids: CASSLVHGGGAEKLFF.

The chain carries TRBV29-1 and TRBJ2-7; D is possibly TRBD1 (5 bases). Germline values: CDR1 SQVTM, CDR2 ANQGSEA. With 2 bases removed from V and 5 bases from J, the gap between germline ends came to 13 bases. The CDR3 length is 13 residues. CDR3 sequence: CSVEYPGYDEQYF. For the CDR3, the DNA is TGCAGCGTTGAATACCCAGGGTATGACGAGCAGTACTTC.

The V call is TRBV28, the J call TRBJ1-1; no firm D call. Trimming removed 5 bases from V and 3 bases from J, with 10 bases in between. This CDR3 contains 13 residues. From germline, CDR1 is MDHEN and CDR2 SYDVKM. DNA for the CDR3: TGTGCCAGCAGTCGCTCAGAGGACACTGAAGCTTTCTTT. This translates into CASSRSEDTEAFF.

This chain links TRBV2 with TRBJ2-1; 9 bases map to TRBD2. CDR3 size: 16 residues. CDR1 and CDR2 from the germline V gene are SNHLY and FYNNEI. The V and J ends lost 6 bases and 7 bases, in that order; junction bases with no gene match: 13. In DNA, the CDR3 is TGTGCCAGCAGGGGAACATCCGGGACTAGCTTTAATGAGCAGTTCTTC. Its translation is CASRGTSGTSFNEQFF. The full variable domain, its missing parts supplied by reference TRBV2 and TRBJ2-1, is EPEVTQTPSHQVTQMGQEVILRCVPISNHLYFYWYRQILGQKVEFLVSFYNNEISEKSEIFDDQFSVERPDGSNFTLKIRSTKLEDSAMYFCASRGTSGTSFNEQFFGPGTRLTVL.

J is TRBJ2-1 and V is TRBV4-1, with TRBD2 identical over 12 bases. The CDR3 has 16 amino acids. The V and J ends lost 5 bases and 7 bases, in that order; junction bases with no gene match: 9. Germline CDR1 MGHRA, CDR2 YSYEKL. Written as DNA, the CDR3 is TGCGCCAGCAGCTTCCGGACTAGCGGGATTGATAATGAGCAGTTCTTC. Amino acids: CASSFRTSGIDNEQFF.

The chain is built from TRBV30 and TRBJ2-7, with 7 bases identical to TRBD2. The V and J ends lost 0 bases and 7 bases, in that order; junction bases with no gene match: 9. The CDR3 runs to 14 residues. Per the germline V gene, CDR1 is GTSNPN and CDR2 is SVGIG (reference sequence). The CDR3 is CAWSVGREVDEQYF. In nucleotides, the CDR3 is TGTGCCTGGAGTGTGGGACGGGAGGTTGATGAGCAGTACTTC.